This T cell receptor beta chain derives from a study of blood T cell repertoires in COVID-19. Overall study context: COVID-19 samples from acute and convalescent phases originated in the United States, Italy and Spain. Sources were T cells, B-cell-depleted T cells, or PBMCs; the material itself was cDNA or gDNA.

Trimming pared 8 bases from V and 3 bases from J, leaving 13 bases between. Looked up from germline, CDR1 is GTSNPN and CDR2 is SVGIG (reference sequence). The CDR3 has 12 residues. Authors' data handling: Cell counts per sample came from amplifying reference gene primers. Assay: immunoSEQ multiplex PCR; the TCRdb copy retains only in-frame clones and omits some. V, J and clone size were drawn from that table, and D and trimming were deduced from the DNA. This repertoire shows about 190,000 clones, roughly 89% found once; its top ten account for about 0.58%. V and J are TRBV30 and TRBJ1-2; D might be TRBD1 (5 bases). Sequencing used peripheral blood. The receptor's source is a man aged 50-60 years with acute or convalescent COVID-19. CDR3 amino acids: CAQAGLYYGYTF. CDR3 nucleotide sequence: TGTGCCCAGGCAGGGCTCTACTATGGCTACACCTTC.